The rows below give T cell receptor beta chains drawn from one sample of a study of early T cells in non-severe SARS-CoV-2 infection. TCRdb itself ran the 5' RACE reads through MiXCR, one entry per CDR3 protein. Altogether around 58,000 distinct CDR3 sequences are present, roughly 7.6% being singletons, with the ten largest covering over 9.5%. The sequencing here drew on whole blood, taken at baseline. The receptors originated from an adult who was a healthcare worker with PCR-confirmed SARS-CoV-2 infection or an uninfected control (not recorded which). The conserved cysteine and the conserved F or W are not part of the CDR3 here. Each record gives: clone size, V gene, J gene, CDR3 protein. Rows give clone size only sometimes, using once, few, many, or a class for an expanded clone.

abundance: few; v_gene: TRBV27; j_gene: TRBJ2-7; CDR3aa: ASSSGTSVTYEQY
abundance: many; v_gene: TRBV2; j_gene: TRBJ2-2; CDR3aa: ASSEAGTPGELF
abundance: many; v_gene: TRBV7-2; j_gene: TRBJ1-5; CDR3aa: ASSPDSNQPQH
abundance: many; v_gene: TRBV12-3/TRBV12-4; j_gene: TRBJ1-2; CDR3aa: ASSMDRDRGYT
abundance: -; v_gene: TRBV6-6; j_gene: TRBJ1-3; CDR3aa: ASNHRGTAGNTIY
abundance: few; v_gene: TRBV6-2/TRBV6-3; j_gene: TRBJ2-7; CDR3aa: ASSLAGSTYEQY
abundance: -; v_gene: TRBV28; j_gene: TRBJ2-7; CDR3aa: ASSVTNEQY
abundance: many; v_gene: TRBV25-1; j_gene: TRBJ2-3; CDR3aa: ASSDSPLAGVEDTQY
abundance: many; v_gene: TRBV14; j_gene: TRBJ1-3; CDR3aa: ASSQGGRGNTIY
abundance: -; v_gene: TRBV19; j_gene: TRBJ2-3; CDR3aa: ATSAGIGTDTQY
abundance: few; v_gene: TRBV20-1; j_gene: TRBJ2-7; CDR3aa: SARPRDPYEQY
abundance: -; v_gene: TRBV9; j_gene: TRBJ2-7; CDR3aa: ASSVGLAASEQY
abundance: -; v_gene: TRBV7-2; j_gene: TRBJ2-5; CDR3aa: ASSLDKLVETQY
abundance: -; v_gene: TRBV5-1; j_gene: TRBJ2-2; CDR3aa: ASSLSPGPVELF
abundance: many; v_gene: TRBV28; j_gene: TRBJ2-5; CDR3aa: ASSVTVQETQY
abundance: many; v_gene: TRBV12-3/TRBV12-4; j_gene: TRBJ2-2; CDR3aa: ASSGVGRPGTGELF
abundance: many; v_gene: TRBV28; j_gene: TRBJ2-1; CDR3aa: ASSPREGEKYNEQF
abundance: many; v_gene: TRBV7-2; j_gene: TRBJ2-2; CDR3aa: ASSRDGGFTGELF
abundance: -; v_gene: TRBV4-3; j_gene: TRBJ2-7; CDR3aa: ASSQPIASGSCSEQY
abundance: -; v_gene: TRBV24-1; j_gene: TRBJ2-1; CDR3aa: ATGPDRSSYNEQF
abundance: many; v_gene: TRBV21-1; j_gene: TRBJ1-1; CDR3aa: ASSKTTIKGGNVNTEAF
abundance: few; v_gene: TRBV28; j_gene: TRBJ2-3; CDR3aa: ASSSPDTDTQY
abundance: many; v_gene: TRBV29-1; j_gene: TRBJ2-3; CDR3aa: SVDSSGTDTQY
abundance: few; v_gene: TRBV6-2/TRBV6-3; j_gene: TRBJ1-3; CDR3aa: ASSYARRDRNTIY
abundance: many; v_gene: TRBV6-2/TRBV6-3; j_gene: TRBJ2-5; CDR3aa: ASNQVAGGKETQY
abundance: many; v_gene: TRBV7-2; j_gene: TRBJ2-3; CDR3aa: ASSSGYTQY
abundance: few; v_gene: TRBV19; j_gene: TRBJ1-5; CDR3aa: ASSTQGDQPQH
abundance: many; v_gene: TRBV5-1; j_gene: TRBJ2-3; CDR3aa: ASSDGTSGPTDTQY
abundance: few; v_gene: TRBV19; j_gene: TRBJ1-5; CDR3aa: ASSLRDSNQPQH
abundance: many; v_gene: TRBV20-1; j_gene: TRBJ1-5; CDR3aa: SALDILYSNQPQH
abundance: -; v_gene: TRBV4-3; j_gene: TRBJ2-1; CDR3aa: ASSQVLGLKYNEQF
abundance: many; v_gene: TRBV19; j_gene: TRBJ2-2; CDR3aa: ASSNRGGGELF
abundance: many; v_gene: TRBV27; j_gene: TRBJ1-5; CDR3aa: ATRRDRNQPQH
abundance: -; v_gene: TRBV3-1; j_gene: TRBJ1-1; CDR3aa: ASSQDERNQAF
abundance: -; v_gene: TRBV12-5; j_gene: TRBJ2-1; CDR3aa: ASGIDRGKQF
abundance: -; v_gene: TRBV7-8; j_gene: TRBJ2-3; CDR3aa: ASSLEGGLPDTQY
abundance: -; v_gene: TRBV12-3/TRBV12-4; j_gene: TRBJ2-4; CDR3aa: ASRGAGNIQY
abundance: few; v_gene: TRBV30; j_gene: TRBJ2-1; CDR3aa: AWSVFVRNEQF
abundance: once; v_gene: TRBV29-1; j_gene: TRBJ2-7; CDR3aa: SAAHGSSYEQY
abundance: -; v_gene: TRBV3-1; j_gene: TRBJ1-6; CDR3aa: ASSFHPGRAGSPLH
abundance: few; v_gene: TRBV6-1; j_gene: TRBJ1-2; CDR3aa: ASYARRGKGGYT